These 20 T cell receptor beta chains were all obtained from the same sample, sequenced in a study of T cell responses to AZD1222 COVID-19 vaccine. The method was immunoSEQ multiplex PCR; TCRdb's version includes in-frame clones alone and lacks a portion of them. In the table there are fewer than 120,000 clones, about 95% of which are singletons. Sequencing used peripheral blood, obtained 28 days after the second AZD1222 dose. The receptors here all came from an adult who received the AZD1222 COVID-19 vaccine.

As DNA, the CDR3 is TGTGCCAGCAGCTTAGGTGGACAGGGACCATACGAGCAGTACTTC. Translating it yields CASSLGGQGPYEQYF. The V gene is TRBV5-5, the J gene TRBJ2-7; TRBD1 matches 8 bases. This CDR3 has 15 residues. CDR1 and CDR2 (germline): SGHKS, YYEKEE (reference sequence). J lost 4 bases, V lost 2 bases, and 8 bases had no gene match.

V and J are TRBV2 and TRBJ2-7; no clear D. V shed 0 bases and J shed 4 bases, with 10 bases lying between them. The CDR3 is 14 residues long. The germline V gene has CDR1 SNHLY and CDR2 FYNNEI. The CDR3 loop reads CASSEASTIYEQYF. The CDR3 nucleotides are TGTGCCAGCAGTGAAGCTTCCACAATATACGAGCAGTACTTC. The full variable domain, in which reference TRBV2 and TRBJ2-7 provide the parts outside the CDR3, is EPEVTQTPSHQVTQMGQEVILRCVPISNHLYFYWYRQILGQKVEFLVSFYNNEISEKSEIFDDQFSVERPDGSNFTLKIRSTKLEDSAMYFCASSEASTIYEQYFGPGTRLTVT.

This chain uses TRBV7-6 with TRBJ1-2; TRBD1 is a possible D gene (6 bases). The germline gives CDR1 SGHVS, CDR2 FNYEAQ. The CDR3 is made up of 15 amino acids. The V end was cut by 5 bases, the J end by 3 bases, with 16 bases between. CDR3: CASSPGVQEYYGYTF. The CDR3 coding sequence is TGTGCCAGCAGCCCAGGGGTCCAGGAGTACTATGGCTACACCTTC.

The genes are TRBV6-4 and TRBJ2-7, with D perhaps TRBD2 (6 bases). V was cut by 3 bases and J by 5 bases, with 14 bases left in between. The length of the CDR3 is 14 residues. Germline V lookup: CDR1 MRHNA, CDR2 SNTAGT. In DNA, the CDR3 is TGTGCCAGCAGTGAAAAAGGAGGGCCACACGAGCAGTACTTC. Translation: CASSEKGGPHEQYF.

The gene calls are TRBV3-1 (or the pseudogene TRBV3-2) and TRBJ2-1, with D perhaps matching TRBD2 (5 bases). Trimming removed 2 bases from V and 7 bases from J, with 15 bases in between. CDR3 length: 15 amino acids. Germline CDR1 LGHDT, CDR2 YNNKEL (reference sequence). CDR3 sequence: CASSQSGSPPNEQFF. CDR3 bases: TGTGCCAGCAGCCAATCGGGATCCCCTCCTAATGAGCAGTTCTTC.

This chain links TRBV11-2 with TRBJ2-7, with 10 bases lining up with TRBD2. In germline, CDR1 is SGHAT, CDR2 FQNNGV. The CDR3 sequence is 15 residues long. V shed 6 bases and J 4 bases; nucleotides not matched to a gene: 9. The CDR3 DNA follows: TGTGCCAGCAGGTTAAGCGGGAGGGCCGTGTACGAGCAGTACTTC. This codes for CASRLSGRAVYEQYF. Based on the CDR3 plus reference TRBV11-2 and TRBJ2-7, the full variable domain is EAGVAQSPRYKIIEKRQSVAFWCNPISGHATLYWYQQILGQGPKLLIQFQNNGVVDDSQLPKDRFSAERLKGVDSTLKIQPAKLEDSAVYLCASRLSGRAVYEQYFGPGTRLTVT.

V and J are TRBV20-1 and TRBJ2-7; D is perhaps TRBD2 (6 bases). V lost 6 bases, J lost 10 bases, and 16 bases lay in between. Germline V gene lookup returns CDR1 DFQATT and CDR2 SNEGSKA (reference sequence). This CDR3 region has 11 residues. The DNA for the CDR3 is TGCAGTGCCACCGATAGGGACTCCCAGTACTTC. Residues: CSATDRDSQYF.

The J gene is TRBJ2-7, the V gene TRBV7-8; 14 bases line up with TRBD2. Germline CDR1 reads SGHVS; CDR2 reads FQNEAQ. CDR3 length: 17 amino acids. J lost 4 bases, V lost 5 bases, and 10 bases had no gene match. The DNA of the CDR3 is TGTGCCAGCAGCAGCATGGGACTAGCGGGGGACCCATACGAGCAGTACTTC. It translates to CASSSMGLAGDPYEQYF.

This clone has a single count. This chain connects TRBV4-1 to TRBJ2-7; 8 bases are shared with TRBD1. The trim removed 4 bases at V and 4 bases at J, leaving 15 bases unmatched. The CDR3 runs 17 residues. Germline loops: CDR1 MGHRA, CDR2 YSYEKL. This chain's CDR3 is CASSPNPGGQGGYEQYF. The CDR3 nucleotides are TGCGCCAGCAGCCCAAACCCCGGTGGACAGGGAGGATACGAGCAGTACTTC.

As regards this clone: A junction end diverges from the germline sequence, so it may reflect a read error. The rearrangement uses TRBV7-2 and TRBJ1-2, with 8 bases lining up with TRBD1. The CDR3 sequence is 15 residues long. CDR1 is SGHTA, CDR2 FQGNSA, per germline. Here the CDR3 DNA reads TGTGCCAGCACCTTAAGTCGAAGACAGGGGTTCGGCTACACCTTC. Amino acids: CASTLSRRQGFGYTF. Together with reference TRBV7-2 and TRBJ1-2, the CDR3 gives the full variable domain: GAGVSQSPSNKVTEKGKDVELRCDPISGHTALYWYRQSLGQGLEFLIYFQGNSAPDKSGLPSDRFSAERTGGSVSTLTIQRTQQEDSAVYLCASTLSRRQGFGYTFGSGTRLTVV.

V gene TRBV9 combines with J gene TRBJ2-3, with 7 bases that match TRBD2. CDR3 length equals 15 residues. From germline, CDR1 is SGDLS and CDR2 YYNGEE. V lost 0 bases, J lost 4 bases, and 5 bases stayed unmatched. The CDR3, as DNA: TGTGCCAGCAGCGTAGGTGGGGGGGTGGCAGATACGCAGTATTTT. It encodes CASSVGGGVADTQYF. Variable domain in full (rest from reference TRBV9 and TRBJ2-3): DSGVTQTPKHLITATGQRVTLRCSPRSGDLSVYWYQQSLDQGLQFLIQYYNGEERAKGNILERFSAQQFPDLHSELNLSSLELGDSALYFCASSVGGGVADTQYFGPGTRLTVL.

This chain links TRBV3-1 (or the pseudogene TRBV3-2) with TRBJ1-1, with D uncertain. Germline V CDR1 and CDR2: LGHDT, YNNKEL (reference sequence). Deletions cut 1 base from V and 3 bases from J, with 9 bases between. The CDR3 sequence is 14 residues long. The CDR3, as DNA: TGTGCCAGCAGCCAAGCCGGGAGATACACTGAAGCTTTCTTT. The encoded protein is CASSQAGRYTEAFF.

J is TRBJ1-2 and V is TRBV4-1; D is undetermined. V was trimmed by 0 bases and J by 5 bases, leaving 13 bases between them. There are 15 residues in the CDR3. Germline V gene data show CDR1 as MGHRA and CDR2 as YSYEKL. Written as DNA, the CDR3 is TGCGCCAGCAGCCAAGAGGACCTCCGGAAGTATGGCTACACCTTC. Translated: CASSQEDLRKYGYTF.

The CDR3 region has the DNA TGTGCCAGCAGCCGGGGGACAGCGGGCCACTATGGCTACACCTTC. Protein sequence: CASSRGTAGHYGYTF. V gene TRBV3-1 (or the pseudogene TRBV3-2) combines with J gene TRBJ1-2, with 7 bases aligning to TRBD1. The junction had 8 bases not matched to a gene; V was cut back by 4 bases and J by 3 bases. Germline V CDR1 and CDR2: LGHDT, YNNKEL (reference sequence). The CDR3 is 15 amino acids.

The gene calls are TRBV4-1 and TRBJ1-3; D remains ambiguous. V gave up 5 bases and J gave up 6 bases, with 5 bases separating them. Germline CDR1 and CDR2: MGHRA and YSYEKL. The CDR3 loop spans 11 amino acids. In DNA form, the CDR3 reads TGCGCCAGCAGCTCCGTAAACACCATATATTTT. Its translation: CASSSVNTIYF.

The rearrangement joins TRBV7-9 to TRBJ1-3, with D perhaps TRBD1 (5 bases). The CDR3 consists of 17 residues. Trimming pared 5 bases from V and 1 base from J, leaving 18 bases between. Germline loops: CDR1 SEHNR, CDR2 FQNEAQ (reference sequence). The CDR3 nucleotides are TGTGCCAGCAGCCCCGCTCGCGGGACTGGGTCTGGAAACACCATATATTTT. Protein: CASSPARGTGSGNTIYF.

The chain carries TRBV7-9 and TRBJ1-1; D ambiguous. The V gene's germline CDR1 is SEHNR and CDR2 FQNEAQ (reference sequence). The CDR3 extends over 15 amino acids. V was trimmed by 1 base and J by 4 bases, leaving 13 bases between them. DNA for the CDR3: TGTGCCAGCAGCTTAGAGCTGGAGTCCTCCACTGAAGCTTTCTTT. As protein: CASSLELESSTEAFF.

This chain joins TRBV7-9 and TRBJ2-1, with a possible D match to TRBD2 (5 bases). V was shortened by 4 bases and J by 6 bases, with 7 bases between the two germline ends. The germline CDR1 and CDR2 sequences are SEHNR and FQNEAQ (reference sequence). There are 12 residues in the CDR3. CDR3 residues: CASSSGFNEQFF. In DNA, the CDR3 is TGTGCCAGCAGCTCGGGGTTCAATGAGCAGTTCTTC.

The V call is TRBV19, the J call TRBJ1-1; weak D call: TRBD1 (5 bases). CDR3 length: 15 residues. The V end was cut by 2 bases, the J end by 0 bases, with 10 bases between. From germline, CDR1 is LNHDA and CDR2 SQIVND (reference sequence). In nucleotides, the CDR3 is TGTGCCAGTAGTATATATGGCAGGGTGAACACTGAAGCTTTCTTT. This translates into CASSIYGRVNTEAFF.

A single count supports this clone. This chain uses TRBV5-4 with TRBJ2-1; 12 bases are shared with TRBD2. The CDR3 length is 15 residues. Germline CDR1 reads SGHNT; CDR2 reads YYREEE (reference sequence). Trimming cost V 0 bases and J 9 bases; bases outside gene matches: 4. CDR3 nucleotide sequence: TGTGCCAGCAGCTTGGAGACTAGCGGGAGCGGTGAGCAGTTCTTC. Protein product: CASSLETSGSGEQFF.